In its sample, the clone carrying this T cell receptor beta chain was seen many times. The antigen remains undetermined. Each CDR3 protein gets one entry after TCRdb re-called the 5' RACE reads with MiXCR. The data show about 890,000 distinct CDR3 sequences, roughly an eighth seen once. This entry comes from a study of identical twins. Broader study findings: While abundant cord blood beta clonotypes carried fewer insertions, memory repertoires showed no such pattern.

This CDR3 has 12 residues. Trimming stripped 5 bases from V and 7 bases from J, with 9 bases between. The data also belong to a second study, concerning yellow fever vaccine responses in identical twins.

What was sequenced was PBMCs. The sequence was collected from a woman aged 18-30 years in good health. This rearrangement joins TRBV12-3 or TRBV12-4 to TRBJ1-5, with no clear D. CDR3 nucleotides: TGTGCCAGCAGTCCGGTTGGCCAGCCCCAGCATTTT. The encoded protein is CASSPVGQPQHF.